This T cell receptor (beta chain) was sequenced during a study of T cell repertoires in cytomegalovirus infection (dated by TCRdb to the late 2010s). A note on the overall study: The HLA type of each donor mattered for the analysis, because public TCR beta signatures pointed to carriage of CMV infection along with the matching HLA type. What the study reported, not specific to this receptor: In the ex vivo response, HLA-C-restricted CMV-specific TCR beta clonotypes were dominant, and in two of eight donors the single most frequent clonotype came from this HLA-C-restricted group. In both this cohort and an independent roughly 330-donor cohort, the cumulative frequency of public TCR beta family members distinguished carriers of CMV infection plus the relevant HLA type.

Data came from an Illumina HiSeq 1500. Using fastp trimming at Q25 and MiXCR clonotype assembly, TCRdb reanalyzed the public sequencing data and kept in-frame beta chains. Rows with a matching CDR3 protein are joined into one entry that keeps the most common DNA and genes. Here the sample has around 170,000 distinct CDR3 sequences; around 15% occur a single time. The ten largest clones add up to roughly 30% of the sample. The CDR1 and CDR2 encoded by the germline V gene are MNHEY and SVGAGI. V is reduced by 0 bases and J by 0 bases, leaving a spacing of 15 bases between them. The cysteine opens and the phenylalanine closes a CDR3 of 17 amino acids. Only the CDR3 portion is preserved as DNA: 51 bases, with reading frame beginning at the first base. Note on this clonotype: Its antigen target is currently unknown. Base qualities are not recorded, but no much larger clone differs from it by a single base.

This sequence originates from a human donor in good health (CMV status not recorded). Some clones in this sample may be carry-over from other donors' samples. This receptor chain uses TRBV6-5 and TRBJ2-7; a tentative D match to TRBD1 spans 5 bases. The sample comprised PBMCs. CDR3 loop: CASSYSWTPGSSYEQYF. The DNA sequence reads TGTGCCAGCAGTTACTCCTGGACACCAGGGTCCTCCTACGAGCAGTACTTC.